The rows below give T cell receptor beta chains drawn from one sample of a study of blood T cell repertoires in COVID-19. Sequenced by immunoSEQ multiplex PCR; TCRdb stores in-frame clones only, minus some. This table has 150,000 or so clones, 75% to 90% appearing once. Sequenced input: peripheral blood. These receptors came from a human donor in a cohort sampled during active COVID-19. Each CDR3 is given with its conserved first and last residue. D genes are given only for firm matches. Only some rows state a clone size, as once, few, many or a class for expanded clones.

clone size: .; J gene: TRBJ1-5; CDR3 length: 15; V gene: TRBV4-3; D gene: TRBD1; CDR3 DNA: TGCGCCAGCAGCCACGAGACAGGGAGAGATCAGCCCCAGCATTTT; CDR3 protein: CASSHETGRDQPQHF
clone size: once; J gene: TRBJ2-5; CDR3 length: 14; V gene: TRBV28; D gene: TRBD2; CDR3 DNA: TGTGCCAGCAGTTTCGGGGGGTACCAAGAGACCCAGTACTTC; CDR3 protein: CASSFGGYQETQYF
clone size: once; J gene: TRBJ2-7; CDR3 length: 14; V gene: TRBV7-9; D gene: .; CDR3 DNA: TGTGCCAGCAGCCTGGACACAAGCTCCTACGAGCAGTACTTC; CDR3 protein: CASSLDTSSYEQYF
clone size: .; J gene: TRBJ2-1; CDR3 length: 14; V gene: TRBV19; D gene: .; CDR3 DNA: TGTGCCAGTTACGACAGCGACTCCTACAATGAGCAGTTCTTC; CDR3 protein: CASYDSDSYNEQFF
clone size: .; J gene: TRBJ2-1; CDR3 length: 12; V gene: TRBV7-3; D gene: TRBD2; CDR3 DNA: TGTGCCAGTGGACTAGCCTTGGGTGAGCAGTTCTTC; CDR3 protein: CASGLALGEQFF
clone size: .; J gene: TRBJ2-2; CDR3 length: 15; V gene: TRBV18; D gene: .; CDR3 DNA: TGTGCCAGCTGTTTAGACACCGGCGGGACCGGGGAGCTGTTTTTT; CDR3 protein: CASCLDTGGTGELFF
clone size: .; J gene: TRBJ2-1; CDR3 length: 20; V gene: TRBV9; D gene: TRBD2; CDR3 DNA: TGTGCCAGCAGCGCCAAGGGAAGCGGGGGGGCCGTTGGACCCTACAATGAGCAGTTCTTC; CDR3 protein: CASSAKGSGGAVGPYNEQFF
clone size: .; J gene: TRBJ1-6; CDR3 length: 15; V gene: TRBV15; D gene: .; CDR3 DNA: TGTGCCACCAGCAGGGATACAGGGCTTGGTTCACCCCTCCACTTT; CDR3 protein: CATSRDTGLGSPLHF
clone size: .; J gene: TRBJ1-5; CDR3 length: 13; V gene: TRBV5-7; D gene: .; CDR3 DNA: TGTGCCAGCAGCTTTCACGGGGGTGGGACCCAGCATTTT; CDR3 protein: CASSFHGGGTQHF
clone size: .; J gene: TRBJ2-7; CDR3 length: 13; V gene: TRBV3-1/TRBV3-2; D gene: TRBD1; CDR3 DNA: TGTGCCAGCAGCCAAGGGACAGGGATCGAGCAGTACTTC; CDR3 protein: CASSQGTGIEQYF
clone size: .; J gene: TRBJ1-2; CDR3 length: 13; V gene: TRBV4-3; D gene: .; CDR3 DNA: TGCGCCAGCAGCCAAGTCGGGATTGACGGCTACACCTTC; CDR3 protein: CASSQVGIDGYTF
clone size: .; J gene: TRBJ2-1; CDR3 length: 17; V gene: TRBV4-3; D gene: .; CDR3 DNA: TGCGCCAGCAGCCAAGATAGGGCAGGGGTTTCGCACAATGAGCGGTTCTTC; CDR3 protein: CASSQDRAGVSHNERFF
clone size: .; J gene: TRBJ1-2; CDR3 length: 14; V gene: TRBV9; D gene: .; CDR3 DNA: TGTGCCAGCAGCTCGGGGGGGAAGTTCTATGGCTACACCTTC; CDR3 protein: CASSSGGKFYGYTF
clone size: .; J gene: TRBJ2-1; CDR3 length: 15; V gene: TRBV7-8; D gene: TRBD1; CDR3 DNA: TGTGCCAGCAGCTTAGCCGGGACAGACTTCGATGAGCAGTTCTTC; CDR3 protein: CASSLAGTDFDEQFF
clone size: .; J gene: TRBJ2-7; CDR3 length: 17; V gene: TRBV28; D gene: TRBD2; CDR3 DNA: TGTGCCAGCAGTTTACCCCCCCGAGCGGGAGGCCCCTACGAGCAGTACTTC; CDR3 protein: CASSLPPRAGGPYEQYF
clone size: many; J gene: TRBJ2-3; CDR3 length: 16; V gene: TRBV2; D gene: TRBD2; CDR3 DNA: TGTGCCAGCAACGACGGGAGACTAGCTAGTTCAGATACGCAGTATTTT; CDR3 protein: CASNDGRLASSDTQYF
clone size: .; J gene: TRBJ1-1; CDR3 length: 13; V gene: TRBV28; D gene: .; CDR3 DNA: TGTGCCAGCAGTTTACCCGGGAACACTGAAGCTTTCTTT; CDR3 protein: CASSLPGNTEAFF
clone size: once; J gene: TRBJ2-1; CDR3 length: 14; V gene: TRBV10-3; D gene: .; CDR3 DNA: TGTGCCATCAGTGAGTCGAATGAGCCTAATGAGCAGTTCTTC; CDR3 protein: CAISESNEPNEQFF
clone size: once; J gene: TRBJ1-1; CDR3 length: 11; V gene: TRBV21-1; D gene: .; CDR3 DNA: TGTGCCAGCAGCAACACAGGGAGCGCTTTCTTT; CDR3 protein: CASSNTGSAFF
clone size: .; J gene: TRBJ2-7; CDR3 length: 12; V gene: TRBV10-2; D gene: .; CDR3 DNA: TGCGCCACCCACATCCCGGGCGGGGAGCAGTACTTC; CDR3 protein: CATHIPGGEQYF
clone size: .; J gene: TRBJ2-3; CDR3 length: 15; V gene: TRBV7-2; D gene: TRBD2; CDR3 DNA: TGTGCCAGCAGCCCTACTAGCGGGGAAACAGATACGCAGTATTTT; CDR3 protein: CASSPTSGETDTQYF
clone size: .; J gene: TRBJ2-1; CDR3 length: 16; V gene: TRBV10-1; D gene: TRBD2; CDR3 DNA: TGCGCCAGCAGTGTGGGGGGGGAGGGCGAAGACAATGAGCAGTTCTTC; CDR3 protein: CASSVGGEGEDNEQFF
clone size: .; J gene: TRBJ2-4; CDR3 length: 16; V gene: TRBV7-2; D gene: TRBD2; CDR3 DNA: TGTGCCAGCAGCTTGACTAGCGGGGGAGCCAAAAACATTCAGTACTTC; CDR3 protein: CASSLTSGGAKNIQYF
clone size: .; J gene: TRBJ2-1; CDR3 length: 16; V gene: TRBV6-6; D gene: TRBD2; CDR3 DNA: TGTGCCAGCAGTTTAAGACTAGCCCAAGATTACAATGAGCAGTTCTTC; CDR3 protein: CASSLRLAQDYNEQFF
clone size: .; J gene: TRBJ2-1; CDR3 length: 15; V gene: TRBV5-6; D gene: TRBD1; CDR3 DNA: TGTGCCAGCAGCTCCGACAGGGGGGAGGGCAATGAGCAGTTCTTC; CDR3 protein: CASSSDRGEGNEQFF
clone size: .; J gene: TRBJ1-2; CDR3 length: 13; V gene: TRBV20-1; D gene: .; CDR3 DNA: TGCAGTGCTAGTACGTCCGGGAACTATGGCTACACCTTC; CDR3 protein: CSASTSGNYGYTF
clone size: .; J gene: TRBJ2-7; CDR3 length: 12; V gene: TRBV30; D gene: TRBD1; CDR3 DNA: TGTGCCTGGAGTCCGGGACAGGGGCTAGTGCACTTC; CDR3 protein: CAWSPGQGLVHF
clone size: once; J gene: TRBJ2-5; CDR3 length: 13; V gene: TRBV15; D gene: TRBD1; CDR3 DNA: TGTGCCACCAGCAGGGGACAGGGGGAGACCCAGTACTTC; CDR3 protein: CATSRGQGETQYF
clone size: .; J gene: TRBJ2-5; CDR3 length: 13; V gene: TRBV3-1/TRBV3-2; D gene: .; CDR3 DNA: TGTGCCAGCAGCCACCAGGCACGAGAGACCCAGTACTTC; CDR3 protein: CASSHQARETQYF
clone size: .; J gene: TRBJ2-5; CDR3 length: 14; V gene: TRBV6-5; D gene: .; CDR3 DNA: TGTGCCAGCCTGACTAGCACGAGGGGGGAGACCCAGTACTTC; CDR3 protein: CASLTSTRGETQYF
clone size: .; J gene: TRBJ1-6; CDR3 length: 15; V gene: TRBV18; D gene: .; CDR3 DNA: TGTGCCAGCTCACCACCGGAGGGACTTAATTCACCCCTCCACTTT; CDR3 protein: CASSPPEGLNSPLHF
clone size: .; J gene: TRBJ2-7; CDR3 length: 16; V gene: TRBV4-3; D gene: TRBD2; CDR3 DNA: TGCGCCAGCAGCCAAGAATCGGGGGGGGGCCACTACGAGCAGTACTTC; CDR3 protein: CASSQESGGGHYEQYF
clone size: .; J gene: TRBJ1-2; CDR3 length: 12; V gene: TRBV29-1; D gene: TRBD1; CDR3 DNA: TGCATCGGACAGGAAGAGATGTATGGCTACACCTTC; CDR3 protein: CIGQEEMYGYTF
clone size: many; J gene: TRBJ1-5; CDR3 length: 16; V gene: TRBV28; D gene: TRBD1; CDR3 DNA: TGTGCCAGCAGTTTCGACAGGGCCGGTCGGAATCAGCCCCAGCATTTT; CDR3 protein: CASSFDRAGRNQPQHF
clone size: once; J gene: TRBJ2-7; CDR3 length: 16; V gene: TRBV27; D gene: .; CDR3 DNA: TGTGCCAGCAGTTTCAGCTATAGCGGACTAACCTACGAGCAGTACTTC; CDR3 protein: CASSFSYSGLTYEQYF
clone size: .; J gene: TRBJ2-7; CDR3 length: 14; V gene: TRBV27; D gene: .; CDR3 DNA: TGTGCCAGCAGGCGATTTGGGAGTTCCTACGAGCAGTACTTC; CDR3 protein: CASRRFGSSYEQYF
clone size: .; J gene: TRBJ2-3; CDR3 length: 16; V gene: TRBV2; D gene: TRBD2; CDR3 DNA: TGTGCCAGCAGGCTAACTAGCGGGGGGAGCACAGATACGCAGTATTTT; CDR3 protein: CASRLTSGGSTDTQYF
clone size: .; J gene: TRBJ1-5; CDR3 length: 14; V gene: TRBV11-3; D gene: .; CDR3 DNA: TGTGCCAGCAGTTCGGGGAGGGCTCATCAGCCCCAGCATTTT; CDR3 protein: CASSSGRAHQPQHF
clone size: .; J gene: TRBJ2-7; CDR3 length: 14; V gene: TRBV6-5; D gene: .; CDR3 DNA: TGTGCCAGCACCCTAACCCGACAGGTGGGCGAGCAGTACTTC; CDR3 protein: CASTLTRQVGEQYF
clone size: few; J gene: TRBJ2-3; CDR3 length: 17; V gene: TRBV28; D gene: TRBD2; CDR3 DNA: TGTGCCAGCAGTGGGACTAGCGGGGGGGCTAGCACAGATACGCAGTATTTT; CDR3 protein: CASSGTSGGASTDTQYF
clone size: once; J gene: TRBJ2-1; CDR3 length: 13; V gene: TRBV30; D gene: TRBD2; CDR3 DNA: TGTGCCTGGAGCCAACTAGCGAATAATGAGCAGTTCTTC; CDR3 protein: CAWSQLANNEQFF
clone size: .; J gene: TRBJ2-1; CDR3 length: 19; V gene: TRBV10-3; D gene: TRBD2; CDR3 DNA: TGTGCCATCAGTGACCCGACTAGCGGGAGGGGGTTATCCTACAATGAGCAGTTCTTC; CDR3 protein: CAISDPTSGRGLSYNEQFF